The present T cell receptor beta chain was sequenced within a study of control samples from healthy donors and cancer patients. Generated by immunoSEQ multiplex PCR, the TCRdb table keeps only in-frame clones and is missing some. The top ten clones hold 5% to 8% of a sample with around 30,000 clones, roughly 95% of them seen once. Trimming left V 8 bases short and J 9 bases short, with 11 bases between. The germline CDR1 and CDR2 sequences are MNHEY and SMNVEV (reference sequence). The CDR3 contains 12 residues. V is TRBV27 and J is TRBJ1-6, with D unresolved. Sequencing input: blood. The receptor's source is a man aged 60 to 75 in good health. The CDR3 DNA follows: TGTGCCAGCGGAAGAGTGGGTTCACCCCTCCACTTT. It is translated as CASGRVGSPLHF.